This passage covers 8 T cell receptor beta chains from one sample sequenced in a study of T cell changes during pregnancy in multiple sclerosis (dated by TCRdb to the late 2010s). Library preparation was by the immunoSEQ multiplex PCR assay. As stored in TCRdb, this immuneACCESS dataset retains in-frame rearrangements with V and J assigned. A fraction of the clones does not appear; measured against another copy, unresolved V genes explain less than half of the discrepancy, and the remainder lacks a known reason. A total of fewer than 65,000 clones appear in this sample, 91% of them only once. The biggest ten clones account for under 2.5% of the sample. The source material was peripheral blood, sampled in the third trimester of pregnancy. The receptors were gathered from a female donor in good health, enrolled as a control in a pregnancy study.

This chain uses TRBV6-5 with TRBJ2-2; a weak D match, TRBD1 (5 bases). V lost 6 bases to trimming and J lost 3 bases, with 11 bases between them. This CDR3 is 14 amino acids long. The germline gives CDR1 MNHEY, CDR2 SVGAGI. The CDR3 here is CASRQGRDTGELFF. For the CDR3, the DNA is TGTGCCAGCAGGCAGGGAAGAGACACCGGGGAGCTGTTTTTT.

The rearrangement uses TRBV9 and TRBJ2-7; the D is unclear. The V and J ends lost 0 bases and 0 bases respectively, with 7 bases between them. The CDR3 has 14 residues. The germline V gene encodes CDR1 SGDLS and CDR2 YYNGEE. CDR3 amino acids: CASSVGHHSYEQYF. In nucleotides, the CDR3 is TGTGCCAGCAGCGTAGGACACCACTCCTACGAGCAGTACTTC. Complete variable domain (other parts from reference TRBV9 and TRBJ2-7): DSGVTQTPKHLITATGQRVTLRCSPRSGDLSVYWYQQSLDQGLQFLIQYYNGEERAKGNILERFSAQQFPDLHSELNLSSLELGDSALYFCASSVGHHSYEQYFGPGTRLTVT.

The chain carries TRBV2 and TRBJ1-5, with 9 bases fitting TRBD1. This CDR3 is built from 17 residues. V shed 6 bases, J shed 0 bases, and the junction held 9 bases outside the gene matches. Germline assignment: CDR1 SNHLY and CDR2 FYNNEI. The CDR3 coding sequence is TGTGCCAGCAGGAGGACAGGGGCAGACTATAGCAATCAGCCCCAGCATTTT. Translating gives CASRRTGADYSNQPQHF.

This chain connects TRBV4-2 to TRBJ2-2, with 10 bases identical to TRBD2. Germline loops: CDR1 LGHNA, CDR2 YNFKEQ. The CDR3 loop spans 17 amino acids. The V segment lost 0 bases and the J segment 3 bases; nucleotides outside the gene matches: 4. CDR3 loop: CASSQEVLAGDTGELFF. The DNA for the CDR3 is TGTGCCAGCAGCCAAGAGGTTCTAGCGGGAGACACCGGGGAGCTGTTTTTT.

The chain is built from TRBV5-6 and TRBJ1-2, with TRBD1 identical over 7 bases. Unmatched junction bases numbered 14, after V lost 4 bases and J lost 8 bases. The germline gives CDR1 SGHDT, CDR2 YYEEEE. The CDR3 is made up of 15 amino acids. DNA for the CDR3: TGTGCCAGCAGCCCGGGACAGACTACCTCGAGAGGCTACACCTTC. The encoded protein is CASSPGQTTSRGYTF.

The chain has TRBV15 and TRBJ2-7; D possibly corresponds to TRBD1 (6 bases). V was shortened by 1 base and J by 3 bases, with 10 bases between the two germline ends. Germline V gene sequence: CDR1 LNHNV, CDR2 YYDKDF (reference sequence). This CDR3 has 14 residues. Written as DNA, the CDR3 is TGTGCCACCAGCAGAGGGACAGAACTCTACGAGCAGTACTTC. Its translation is CATSRGTELYEQYF. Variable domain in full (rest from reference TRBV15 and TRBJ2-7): DAMVIQNPRYQVTQFGKPVTLSCSQTLNHNVMYWYQQKSSQAPKLLFHYYDKDFNNEADTPDNFQSRRPNTSFCFLDIRSPGLGDTAMYLCATSRGTELYEQYFGPGTRLTVT.

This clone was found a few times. CDR3 DNA sequence: TGTGCCTGGAGTGTAAGTGGGACAACTCTCCACGAGCAGTACTTC. The encoded protein is CAWSVSGTTLHEQYF. The chain has TRBV30 and TRBJ2-7; possible D gene TRBD1, 6 bases. The CDR3 consists of 15 residues. Germline assignment: CDR1 GTSNPN and CDR2 SVGIG (reference sequence). V lost 0 bases to trimming and J lost 5 bases, with 17 bases between them.

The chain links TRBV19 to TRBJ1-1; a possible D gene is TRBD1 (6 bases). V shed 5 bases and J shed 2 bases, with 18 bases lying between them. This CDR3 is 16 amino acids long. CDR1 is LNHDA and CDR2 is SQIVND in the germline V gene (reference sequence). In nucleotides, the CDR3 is TGTGCCAGTAGTGCGACCACAGGGTCGGGTAACACTGAAGCTTTCTTT. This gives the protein CASSATTGSGNTEAFF.